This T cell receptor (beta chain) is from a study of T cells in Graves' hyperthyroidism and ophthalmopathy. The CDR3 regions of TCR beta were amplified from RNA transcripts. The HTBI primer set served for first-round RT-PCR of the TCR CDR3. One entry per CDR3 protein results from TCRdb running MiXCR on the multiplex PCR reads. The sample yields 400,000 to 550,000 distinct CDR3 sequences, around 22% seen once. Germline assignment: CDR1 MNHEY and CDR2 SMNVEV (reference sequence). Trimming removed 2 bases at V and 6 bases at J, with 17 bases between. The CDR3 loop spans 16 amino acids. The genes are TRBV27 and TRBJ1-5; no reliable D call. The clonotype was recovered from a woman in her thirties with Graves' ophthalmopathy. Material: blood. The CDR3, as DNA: TGTGCCAGCAGTTTAAAATCCAGACTGGAAGGTCAGCCCCAGCATTTT. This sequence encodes CASSLKSRLEGQPQHF.